What follows describes a single TCR beta chain. The source of the sample is a study of blood T cell repertoires in COVID-19. The wider study: Samples representing acute and convalescent COVID-19 were sourced from the United States, Italy and Spain. T cells, B-cell-depleted T cells, or PBMCs supplied cDNA or gDNA.

Sequencing was performed with immunoSEQ multiplex PCR; in TCRdb, only in-frame clones are kept and a portion is missing. Of about 120,000 clones listed, around 86% were seen once; the top ten hold just under 30%. V dropped 5 bases and J dropped 1; count of bases not matched to a gene: 9. The CDR3 covers 17 residues. Germline lookup yields CDR1 LNHDA and CDR2 SQIVND (reference sequence). The receptor's source is a woman aged 70-85 years with acute or convalescent COVID-19. V usage is TRBV19 and J usage is TRBJ1-1, with 11 bases identical to TRBD1. Sequenced: peripheral blood. The CDR3 is CASSADRGQLGNTEAFF. The CDR3 DNA reads TGTGCCAGTAGTGCGGACAGGGGGCAGCTCGGGAACACTGAAGCTTTCTTT.